This T cell receptor (beta chain) derives from a study of cytomegalovirus exposure and HLA in healthy donors. Study conclusions and caveats: Rare sequences made up most TCRs, while some public TCRs were found in many donors. Reports indicated that the classifier achieved high specificity and sensitivity in diagnosing cytomegalovirus status.

Donors were nominally healthy when sampled, though unrecorded immune exposures were likely. The PCR ran on 60 Vbeta and 13 Jbeta primers. The table came from immunoSEQ multiplex PCR; TCRdb's copy has only in-frame clones and leaves some out. The table has 150,000 to 200,000 clones, roughly 77% seen once. V gave up 5 bases and J gave up 4 bases; unmatched junction bases: 19. Per the germline V gene, CDR1 is SEHNR and CDR2 is FQNEAQ (reference sequence). The CDR3 is 19 residues long. Comment on this clone: Its specificity is unknown.

Source material: PBMCs. The chain joins TRBV7-9 to TRBJ1-4; 7 nucleotides align to TRBD1. This clonotype originated in a male donor in good health and CMV-seropositive. CDR3 region: CASSNHPRQGLGDNEKLFF. CDR3 DNA: TGTGCCAGCAGCAACCACCCTAGACAGGGCCTAGGGGATAATGAAAAACTGTTTTTT.